This is a list of T cell receptor beta chains from one sample in a study of PD-L1 blockade in urothelial cancer. The method was immunoSEQ multiplex PCR; TCRdb's version includes in-frame clones alone and lacks a portion of them. The profile covers approximately 80,000 clones, with around 80% appearing a single time and 8% to 10% taken by the ten largest. This sample comprised PBMCs, obtained around atezolizumab (anti-PD-L1) treatment. These receptors originate from a man between 70 and 80 years old with urothelial cancer. CDR3s include the opening cysteine and the closing phenylalanine or tryptophan. Each record gives: D gene, V gene, J gene, clone size, CDR3 protein, CDR3 DNA. A D gene is named only where the DNA matches it firmly. Size is omitted from some rows. Given values are once, few, many or a class for expanded clones.

D: .
V: TRBV5-1
J: TRBJ2-2
size: .
CDR3: CASSLEPFTGELFF
DNA: TGCGCCAGCAGCTTGGAGCCCTTCACCGGGGAGCTGTTTTTT

D: TRBD2
V: TRBV15
J: TRBJ2-1
size: .
CDR3: CATSRDLKGAGVDNEQFF
DNA: TGTGCCACCAGCAGAGATCTAAAGGGAGCGGGAGTTGATAATGAGCAGTTCTTC

D: .
V: TRBV10-3
J: TRBJ1-1
size: few
CDR3: CAISADTGNTEAFF
DNA: TGTGCCATCAGTGCGGACACTGGGAACACTGAAGCTTTCTTT

D: TRBD2
V: TRBV11-1
J: TRBJ2-1
size: .
CDR3: CASSLEAGGREQFF
DNA: TGTGCCAGCAGCTTAGAGGCGGGGGGCCGGGAGCAGTTCTTC

D: .
V: TRBV2
J: TRBJ2-7
size: .
CDR3: CASSEAGNRYEQYF
DNA: TGTGCCAGCAGTGAGGCAGGGAACCGTTACGAGCAGTACTTC

D: .
V: TRBV27
J: TRBJ1-2
size: .
CDR3: CASRVFPTAGNYGYTF
DNA: TGTGCCAGCAGAGTTTTCCCCACGGCAGGAAACTATGGCTACACCTTC

D: TRBD2
V: TRBV7-2
J: TRBJ2-3
size: once
CDR3: CASQVAGSTDTQYF
DNA: TGTGCCAGCCAGGTAGCGGGGAGCACAGATACGCAGTATTTT

D: TRBD1
V: TRBV18
J: TRBJ1-2
size: few
CDR3: CASSPETGDRGYTF
DNA: TGTGCCAGCTCGCCCGAGACAGGGGACCGGGGCTACACCTTC

D: TRBD2
V: TRBV7-8
J: TRBJ2-1
size: once
CDR3: CASSTRTSGSSPEQFF
DNA: TGTGCCAGCAGCACCCGGACTAGCGGGAGTTCTCCTGAGCAGTTCTTC

D: .
V: TRBV2
J: TRBJ2-5
size: .
CDR3: CASSETRAGTQYF
DNA: TGTGCCAGCAGTGAAACTCGAGCAGGGACCCAGTACTTC

D: .
V: TRBV13
J: TRBJ2-7
size: .
CDR3: CASSQQGLIYEQYF
DNA: TGTGCCAGCAGCCAACAGGGTTTAATCTACGAGCAGTACTTC

D: TRBD1
V: TRBV7-9
J: TRBJ2-1
size: .
CDR3: CASSAALDRAFGNEQFF
DNA: TGTGCCAGCAGCGCGGCGCTGGACAGGGCGTTCGGGAATGAGCAGTTCTTC

D: TRBD2
V: TRBV11-2
J: TRBJ2-1
size: .
CDR3: CASTLGLAGGLGEQFF
DNA: TGTGCCAGCACCCTCGGACTAGCGGGGGGGCTGGGTGAGCAGTTCTTC

D: TRBD1
V: TRBV6-5
J: TRBJ2-7
size: once
CDR3: CASTTGTGSYEQYF
DNA: TGTGCCAGCACAACCGGGACAGGCTCCTACGAGCAGTACTTC

D: .
V: TRBV21-1
J: TRBJ2-7
size: few
CDR3: CASSTTPTGQIYEQYF
DNA: TGTGCCAGCAGCACCACACCCACAGGTCAAATCTACGAGCAGTACTTC

D: TRBD2
V: TRBV4-3
J: TRBJ2-1
size: .
CDR3: CASSHSLAGEINEQFF
DNA: TGCGCCAGCAGCCACTCCCTAGCGGGAGAAATCAATGAGCAGTTCTTC

D: TRBD2
V: TRBV6-5
J: TRBJ2-3
size: .
CDR3: CASKGGTSGTQYF
DNA: TGTGCCAGCAAGGGAGGGACGAGCGGTACGCAGTATTTT

D: .
V: TRBV27
J: TRBJ1-1
size: .
CDR3: CASSLDRRPVGTEAFF
DNA: TGTGCCAGCAGTCTTGACAGGCGCCCCGTGGGCACTGAAGCTTTCTTT